The T cell receptor beta chain described here comes from a study of blood T cell repertoires in COVID-19. As for the study in general: T cells, B-cell-depleted T cells, or PBMCs provided the cDNA or gDNA that served as material.

The Seattle patients, enrolled during active infection, were followed longitudinally. Per the study methods: For nucleated cells, counts were estimated from reference gene primer amplification. Generated by immunoSEQ multiplex PCR, the TCRdb table keeps only in-frame clones and is missing some. D and trimming come from the DNA, and the V and J calls and clone size come from that table. The repertoire holds 100,000 to 150,000 clones, with about four fifths as singletons. The trim removed 1 base at V and 3 bases at J, leaving 6 bases unmatched. Germline CDR1 and CDR2: SGHRS and YFSETQ. The CDR3 extends over 16 amino acids.

The clonotype was recovered from a man aged 30 to 39 with COVID-19, enrolled during active disease. The sequenced material came from peripheral blood. V usage is TRBV5-1 and J usage is TRBJ2-3, with 9 bases matching TRBD2. The CDR3 is CASSLQAGGRTDTQYF. In nucleotides, the CDR3 is TGCGCCAGCAGCTTGCAGGCGGGGGGGCGAACAGATACGCAGTATTTT.